This record covers a single T cell receptor (beta chain). The data were produced by immunoSEQ multiplex PCR, yet TCRdb's version contains in-frame clones alone and is incomplete. The sample comprises 180,000 or so clones, around 83% of which are singletons, and 3.6% rests with the top ten. The sample originates from a study of blood T cell repertoires in COVID-19. CDR3 length: 16 amino acids. In germline, CDR1 is LNHNV, CDR2 YYDKDF (reference sequence). Between the trimmed V and J ends, which lost 0 bases and 2 bases, there was a span of 14 bases. Individuals drawn from about two dozen US areas were roughly 18 to 89 years old.

The specimen sequenced was PBMCs or T cells enriched from blood (not recorded which). This clonotype was obtained from a woman aged 45-60 years in a cohort exposed to, infected with or recovered from COVID-19 (not recorded which). This chain joins TRBV15 and TRBJ2-7; D is possibly TRBD1 (6 bases). CDR3 sequence reads: CATSRDPGTSAYEQYF. CDR3 coding DNA: TGTGCCACCAGCAGAGATCCAGGGACAAGCGCCTACGAGCAGTACTTC.